The 8 T cell receptor beta chains in this list originate from one sample, sequenced in a study of CD8 T cells in Susac syndrome. It was with random hexamers that roughly 0.45 to 1 ug RNA was reverse transcribed. MiXCR, run by TCRdb on the immunoSEQ multiplex PCR reads, gives a single entry per CDR3 protein. The data hold a few hundred thousand distinct CDR3 sequences, with roughly 90% observed a single time. The sample was CD8+ T cells from PBMCs. These receptors originate from a human donor with multiple sclerosis.

A remark on this clonotype: One end of the junction fails to match germline, which may point to a read error. The CDR3 coding sequence is TGTGCCAGCAGCCAAGATCGCTCCCCTTGGGGACTAGCGGGTTCTTTT. Protein product: CASSQDRSPWGLAGSF. The chain has TRBV3-1 and TRBJ2-3; TRBD2 matches 12 bases. CDR1 LGHDT and CDR2 YNNKEL come from the germline V gene (reference sequence). The CDR3 runs 16 residues.

The chain's CDR3 is CASRPGVAASTDTQYF. The DNA of the CDR3 is TGTGCCAGTAGACCGGGTGTGGCGGCTAGCACAGATACGCAGTATTTT. V and J are TRBV19 and TRBJ2-3; D not certain. Germline loops: CDR1 LNHDA, CDR2 SQIVND (reference sequence). The CDR3 totals 16 residues. V gave up 6 bases and J gave up 0 bases, with 16 bases separating them.

The chain joins TRBV20-1 to TRBJ2-7; 7 bases line up with TRBD1. Germline-derived CDR1 and CDR2 are DFQATT and SNEGSKA (reference sequence). The CDR3 loop spans 13 amino acids. Trimming at V came to 4 bases and at J to 0 bases, leaving 3 bases not matched to a gene. Written as DNA, the CDR3 is TGCAGTGCTACCGGGACAGACTCCTACGAGCAGTACTTC. It specifies CSATGTDSYEQYF.

This clonotype was seen only once. The chain has TRBV15 and TRBJ1-1; 9 nucleotides agree with TRBD1. This CDR3 has 14 residues. Germline V lookup: CDR1 LNHNV, CDR2 YYDKDF (reference sequence). The V and J ends lost 5 bases and 5 bases, in that order; junction bases with no gene match: 6. CDR3 nucleotides: TGTGCCACCAGCCTTGGGACAGGGCGAACTGAAGCTTTCTTT. Encoded protein: CATSLGTGRTEAFF.

V and J are TRBV12-3 or TRBV12-4 and TRBJ2-1, with D perhaps matching TRBD1 (6 bases). This CDR3 comprises 15 residues. Trimming took off 6 bases at V and 6 bases at J, with 18 bases between the two ends. CDR3 residues: CASRGDRHMGNEQFF. The DNA for the CDR3 is TGTGCCAGCAGGGGCGACAGGCATATGGGCAATGAGCAGTTCTTC.

The rearrangement uses TRBV4-3 and TRBJ1-2; D gene uncertain. Between the trimmed V and J ends, which lost 1 base and 5 bases, there was a span of 20 bases. Germline CDR1 reads LGHNA; CDR2 reads YSLEER. The CDR3 contains 17 residues. The CDR3 protein is CASSQGSGGSGRYGYTF. Here the CDR3 DNA reads TGCGCCAGCAGCCAAGGTTCGGGAGGGTCCGGGAGATATGGCTACACCTTC.

This chain joins TRBV20-1 and TRBJ2-1; TRBD2 aligns across 11 bases. There are 16 residues in the CDR3. V lost 6 bases to trimming and J lost 2 bases; unmatched junction nucleotides: 9. The germline V gene has CDR1 DFQATT and CDR2 SNEGSKA (reference sequence). CDR3: CSAGLVAGGPYNEQFF. In DNA, the CDR3 is TGCAGTGCAGGGTTGGTAGCGGGAGGGCCCTACAATGAGCAGTTCTTC.

The rearrangement uses TRBV20-1 and TRBJ2-5; 10 bases fit TRBD1. Germline values: CDR1 DFQATT, CDR2 SNEGSKA (reference sequence). This CDR3 spans 14 amino acids. Unmatched junction bases numbered 7, after V lost 5 bases and J lost 4 bases. CDR3 in amino acids: CSAGGTGVTETQYF. CDR3 nucleotide sequence: TGCAGTGCTGGGGGGACAGGGGTGACAGAGACCCAGTACTTC.